The 9 T cell receptor beta chains reported below all come from one sample, sequenced in a study of cytomegalovirus exposure and HLA in healthy donors (dated by TCRdb to 2017 to 2019). Library construction relied on the immunoSEQ multiplex PCR assay. The multiplex PCR relied on a mix of 60 forward primers for TCR Vbeta segments and 13 reverse primers for TCR Jbeta segments. Imported from immuneACCESS, the table was reduced by TCRdb to in-frame sequences with V and J called. These copies leave out some clones; in studies compared against another copy, an unresolved V gene accounts for under half, and the cause of the remainder is not known. The sample profile shows about 200,000 clones; 75% to 85% of them were found once. Approximately 0.4% of the sample goes to the ten largest clones. Sequencing input: PBMCs. The receptor source for this set is a male donor in good health and CMV-seropositive.

The chain is built from TRBV18 and TRBJ2-2, with TRBD2 identical over 9 bases. This CDR3 comprises 17 residues. With 2 bases clipped from V and 4 bases from J, the junction kept 8 bases outside the gene matches. Germline CDR1 reads KGHSH; CDR2 reads LQKENI. Written as DNA, the CDR3 is TGTGCCAGCTCACCAGTTGCTAGCGGGATGGGCACCGGGGAGCTGTTTTTT. Protein: CASSPVASGMGTGELFF.

This chain joins TRBV28 and TRBJ2-1; D gene ambiguous. The CDR3 contains 13 residues. V was shortened by 1 base and J by 4 bases, with 5 bases between the two germline ends. CDR1 is MDHEN and CDR2 is SYDVKM in the germline V gene. The CDR3 bases are TGTGCCAGCAGTTTATCAGGTTACAATGAGCAGTTCTTC. It specifies CASSLSGYNEQFF.

The CDR3 is CASSGEEQFF. The CDR3 DNA is TGTGCCAGCAGCGGGGAGGAGCAGTTCTTC. This chain connects TRBV21-1 to TRBJ2-1; whether TRBD2, the table's D call, matches the DNA was not checked. TRBV21-1 is designated a pseudogene. This CDR3 region has 10 residues.

This clone was counted a few times. This rearrangement joins TRBV7-9 to TRBJ2-7; D is unresolved. Deletions cut 3 bases from V and 6 bases from J, with 9 bases between. This CDR3 contains 12 residues. Germline assignment: CDR1 SEHNR and CDR2 FQNEAQ (reference sequence). The CDR3 sequence: CASSLIQAEQYF. Written as DNA, the CDR3 is TGTGCCAGCAGCTTGATCCAGGCCGAGCAGTACTTC.

The rearrangement joins TRBV7-2 to TRBJ2-7, with 9 bases aligning to TRBD1. The V segment lost 3 bases and the J segment 7 bases; nucleotides outside the gene matches: 10. The CDR3 consists of 15 residues. Germline V gives CDR1 SGHTA, CDR2 FQGNSA. CDR3 coding DNA: TGTGCCAGCAGCTTCCAGGGACAGGGTCGGTGGGAGCAGTACTTC. Encoded protein: CASSFQGQGRWEQYF.

The J gene is TRBJ2-7, the V gene TRBV18; tentatively, D is TRBD1 (6 bases). This CDR3 comprises 17 residues. Trimming stripped 2 bases from V and 4 bases from J, with 21 bases between. Germline CDR1 reads KGHSH; CDR2 reads LQKENI. Written as DNA, the CDR3 is TGTGCCAGCTCACCAAAGGGGCTAACACAGGGTGGGTACGAGCAGTACTTC. This encodes CASSPKGLTQGGYEQYF.

The chain joins TRBV7-2 to TRBJ2-3; maybe TRBD1 (7 bases). Germline V gene lookup returns CDR1 SGHTA and CDR2 FQGNSA. V was clipped by 3 bases and J by 12 bases, with 22 bases between them. The CDR3 loop spans 15 amino acids. CDR3 in DNA: TGTGCCAGCAGCTTGGCAGGGCAGGGGGGTTCCTTACAGTATTTT. Protein sequence: CASSLAGQGGSLQYF.

CDR3 in amino acids: CASSPSLAGLTNEQFF. CDR3 DNA: TGTGCCAGCTCACCATCCTTAGCGGGACTCACCAATGAGCAGTTCTTC. V is TRBV18 and J is TRBJ2-1; 8 bases fit TRBD2. This CDR3 region has 16 residues. Trimming cost V 2 bases and J 6 bases; bases outside gene matches: 9. Germline V gives CDR1 KGHSH, CDR2 LQKENI.

As regards this clone: This CDR3 is also generated by other DNA sequences in the sample. The chain combines TRBV14 with TRBJ1-2; no definite D call. Trimming stripped 1 base from V and 2 bases from J, with 5 bases between. CDR1 is SGHDN and CDR2 is FVKESK in the germline V gene. The CDR3 runs 13 residues. The DNA for the CDR3 is TGTGCCAGCAGCCAAGGGCTCAACTATGGCTACACCTTC. Its translation is CASSQGLNYGYTF.